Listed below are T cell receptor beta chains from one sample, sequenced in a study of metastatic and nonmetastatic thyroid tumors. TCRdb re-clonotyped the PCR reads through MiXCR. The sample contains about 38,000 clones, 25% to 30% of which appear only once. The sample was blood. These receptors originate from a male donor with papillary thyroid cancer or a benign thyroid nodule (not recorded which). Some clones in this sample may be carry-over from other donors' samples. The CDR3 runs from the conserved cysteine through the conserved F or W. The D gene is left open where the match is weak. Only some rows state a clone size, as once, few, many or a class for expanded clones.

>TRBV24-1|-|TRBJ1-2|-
CATSGASSGYTF
TGTGCCACCAGTGGGGCGTCGTCCGGCTACACCTTC
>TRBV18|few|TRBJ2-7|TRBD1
CASSLTGTDAYEQYF
TGTGCCAGCTCACTAACCGGGACAGATGCCTACGAGCAGTACTTC
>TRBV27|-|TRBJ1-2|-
CASSTRGTLAIGYGYTF
TGTGCCAGCAGTACCAGGGGAACCCTAGCCATAGGCTATGGCTACACCTTC
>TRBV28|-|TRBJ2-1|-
CASWLSGGNEQFF
TGTGCCAGCTGGCTGTCTGGGGGCAATGAGCAGTTCTTC
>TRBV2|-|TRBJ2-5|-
CASSLRGGVQETQYF
TGTGCCAGCAGTTTAAGGGGGGGGGTCCAAGAGACCCAGTACTTC
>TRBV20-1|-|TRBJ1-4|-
CSAGLGDNEKLFF
TGCAGTGCTGGGCTGGGGGATAATGAAAAACTGTTTTTT
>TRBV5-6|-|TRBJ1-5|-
CASSFRNQPQHF
TGTGCCAGCAGCTTCCGAAATCAGCCCCAGCATTTT
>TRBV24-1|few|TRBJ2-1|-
CATSRGPYNEQFF
TGTGCCACCAGCAGGGGTCCCTACAATGAGCAGTTCTTC
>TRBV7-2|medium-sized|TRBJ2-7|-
CASGWTEDYEQYF
TGTGCCAGCGGTTGGACAGAAGACTACGAGCAGTACTTC
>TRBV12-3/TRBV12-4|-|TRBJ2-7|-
CASSYYGRAYEQYF
TGTGCCAGCAGTTATTACGGCAGGGCCTACGAGCAGTACTTC
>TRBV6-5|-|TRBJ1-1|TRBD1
CASSYAGGMNTEAFF
TGTGCCAGCAGTTATGCAGGGGGGATGAACACTGAAGCTTTCTTT
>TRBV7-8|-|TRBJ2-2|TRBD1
CANSVLDRATGELFF
TGTGCCAACAGCGTCCTGGACAGGGCCACCGGGGAGCTGTTTTTT
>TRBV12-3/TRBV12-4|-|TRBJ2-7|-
CASSFFPAGDYEQYF
TGTGCCAGCAGTTTTTTCCCAGCAGGGGACTACGAGCAGTACTTC
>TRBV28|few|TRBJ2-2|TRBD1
CASIPQGASAELFF
TGTGCCAGCATACCGCAGGGGGCCTCCGCGGAGCTGTTTTTT
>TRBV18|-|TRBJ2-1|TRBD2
CASSPPRLAAYEQFF
TGTGCCAGCTCACCACCGAGGCTAGCGGCCTATGAGCAGTTCTTC
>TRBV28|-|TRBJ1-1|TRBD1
CASRTGGMNTEAFF
TGTGCCAGCAGGACAGGGGGAATGAACACTGAAGCTTTCTTT
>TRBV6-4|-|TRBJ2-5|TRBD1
CASSEGQGAETQYF
TGTGCCAGCAGTGAGGGACAGGGGGCGGAGACCCAGTACTTC
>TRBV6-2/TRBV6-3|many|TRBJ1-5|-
CASSVYSNQPQHF
TGTGCCAGCTCGGTGTATAGCAATCAGCCCCAGCATTTT
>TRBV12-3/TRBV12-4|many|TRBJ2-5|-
CASTSQEGTETQYF
TGTGCCAGCACCTCGCAGGAGGGAACGGAGACCCAGTACTTC
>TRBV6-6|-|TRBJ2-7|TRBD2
CASNTIGLAGGDFDEQYF
TGTGCCAGCAATACCATCGGACTAGCGGGAGGGGACTTCGACGAGCAGTACTTC
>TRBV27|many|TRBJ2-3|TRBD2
CASSSRLAGGTDTQYF
TGTGCCAGCAGTTCCCGACTAGCGGGGGGCACAGATACGCAGTATTTT
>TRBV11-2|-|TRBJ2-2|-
CASSLFYENTGELFF
TGTGCCAGCAGCTTATTCTACGAGAACACCGGGGAGCTGTTTTTT
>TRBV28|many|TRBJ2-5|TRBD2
CASSLAGGRLETQYF
TGTGCCAGCAGTCTAGCGGGAGGGCGACTTGAGACCCAGTACTTC
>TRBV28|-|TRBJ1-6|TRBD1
CASKFRDRGYSPLHF
TGTGCCAGCAAATTCCGGGACAGGGGTTATTCACCCCTCCACTTT
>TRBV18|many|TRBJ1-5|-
CASSLTGKGNQPQHF
TGTGCCAGCTCACTAACAGGGAAAGGCAATCAGCCCCAGCATTTT
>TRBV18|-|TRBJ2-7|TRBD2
CASSPPGLGVDEQYF
TGTGCCAGCTCACCACCGGGACTAGGTGTCGACGAGCAGTACTTC
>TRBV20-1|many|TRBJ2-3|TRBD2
CRSIAGASTDTQYF
TGCAGGAGTATAGCGGGGGCAAGCACAGATACGCAGTATTTT
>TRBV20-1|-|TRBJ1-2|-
CSGAPFNYGYTF
TGCAGTGGTGCTCCGTTTAACTATGGCTACACCTTC
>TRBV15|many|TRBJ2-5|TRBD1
CATSRRNNRGETQYF
TGTGCCACCAGCAGACGGAACAACAGGGGAGAGACCCAGTACTTC
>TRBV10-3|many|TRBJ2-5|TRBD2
CAISEREGTFETQYF
TGTGCCATCAGTGAGAGGGAGGGCACGTTTGAGACCCAGTACTTC
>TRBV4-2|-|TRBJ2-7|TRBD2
CASSQDRGGSSNEQYF
TGTGCCAGCAGCCAAGATCGCGGCGGGAGTAGCAACGAGCAGTACTTC
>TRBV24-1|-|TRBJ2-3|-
CATSDSTSQSSTDTQYF
TGTGCCACCAGTGATTCGACTAGTCAGTCGAGCACAGATACGCAGTATTTT
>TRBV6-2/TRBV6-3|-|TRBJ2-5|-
CASSYSDPETQYF
TGTGCCAGCAGTTACTCCGACCCAGAGACCCAGTACTTC
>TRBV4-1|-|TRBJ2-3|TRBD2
CASSPPTGGLDTQYF
TGCGCCAGCAGCCCACCGACGGGAGGGCTGGATACGCAGTATTTT
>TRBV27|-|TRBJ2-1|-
CASTASVTYNEQFF
TGTGCCAGCACGGCTAGTGTAACCTACAATGAGCAGTTCTTC
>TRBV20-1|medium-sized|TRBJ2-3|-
CSATLKSKRNTDTQYF
TGCAGTGCCACTCTAAAAAGTAAACGGAACACAGATACGCAGTATTTT
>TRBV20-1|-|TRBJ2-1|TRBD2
CSASTTTSGNYNEQFF
TGCAGTGCTAGCACCACTACTAGCGGAAATTACAATGAGCAGTTCTTC
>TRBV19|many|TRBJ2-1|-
CASSIVRVSDNEQFF
TGTGCCAGTAGTATAGTCCGGGTAAGCGACAATGAGCAGTTCTTC
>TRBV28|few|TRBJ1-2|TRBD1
CASIEAGTGRGLVYGYTF
TGTGCCAGCATCGAAGCCGGGACAGGGCGAGGACTTGTCTATGGCTACACCTTC
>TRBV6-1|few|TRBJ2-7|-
CASSTRGRGEQYF
TGTGCCAGCAGTACCCGGGGGAGAGGAGAGCAGTACTTC
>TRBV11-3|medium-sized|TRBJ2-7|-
CASSVAGSSYEQYF
TGTGCCAGCAGCGTTGCAGGGAGCTCCTACGAGCAGTACTTC
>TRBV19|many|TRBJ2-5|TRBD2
CASSRGLAGGGETQYF
TGTGCCAGTAGTAGGGGACTAGCGGGAGGTGGAGAGACCCAGTACTTC
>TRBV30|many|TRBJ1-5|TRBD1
CACTDRANQPQHF
TGTGCCTGTACCGACAGGGCCAATCAGCCCCAGCATTTT
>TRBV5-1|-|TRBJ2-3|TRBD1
CASSRGTGSSTDTQYF
TGCGCCAGCAGCAGGGGGACAGGATCTAGCACAGATACGCAGTATTTT